The TCR beta chain under discussion was sequenced for a study of response to subunit inactivated influenza vaccine. Study-wide results and limits: It was suggested by the authors that few new T cells are recruited by each seasonal influenza vaccination.

This clonotype came up a few times. Its antigen is undetermined. The V and J ends lost 0 bases and 0 bases, in that order; junction bases with no gene match: 2. There are 16 residues in the CDR3. CDR1 is SGHTA and CDR2 is FQGTGA in the germline V gene. TCRdb recomputed calls from the RT-PCR reads with MiXCR, one row per CDR3 protein. This sample has under 750,000 distinct CDR3 sequences, with about 10% found just once. This clonotype was obtained from a man in his fifties or sixties who received an inactivated influenza vaccine. Sequences were derived from PBMCs from blood, sampled on the day of vaccination. The rearrangement links TRBV7-3 to TRBJ2-1; TRBD2 matches at 7 bases. The DNA of the CDR3 is TGTGCCAGCAGCTTAACCGGGGGGAGCTCCTACAATGAGCAGTTCTTC. Translated, it gives CASSLTGGSSYNEQFF.